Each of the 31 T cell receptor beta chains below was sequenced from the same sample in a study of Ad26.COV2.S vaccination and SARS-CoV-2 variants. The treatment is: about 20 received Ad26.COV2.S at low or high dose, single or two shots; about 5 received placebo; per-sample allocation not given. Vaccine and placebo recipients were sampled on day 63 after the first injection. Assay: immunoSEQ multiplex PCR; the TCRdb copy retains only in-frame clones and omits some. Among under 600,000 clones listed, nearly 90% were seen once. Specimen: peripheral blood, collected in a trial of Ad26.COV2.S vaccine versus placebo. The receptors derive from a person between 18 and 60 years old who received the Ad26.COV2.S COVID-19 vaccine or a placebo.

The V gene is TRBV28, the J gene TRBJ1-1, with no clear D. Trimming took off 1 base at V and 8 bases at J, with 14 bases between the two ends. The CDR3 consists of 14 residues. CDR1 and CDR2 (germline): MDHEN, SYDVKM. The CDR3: CASSLSPRRSEAFF. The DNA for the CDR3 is TGTGCCAGCAGTTTATCTCCCCGAAGAAGCGAAGCTTTCTTT.

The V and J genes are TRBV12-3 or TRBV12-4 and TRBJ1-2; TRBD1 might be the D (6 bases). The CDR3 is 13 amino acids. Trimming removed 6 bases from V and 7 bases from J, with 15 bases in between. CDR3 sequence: CASRSRGGFGYTF. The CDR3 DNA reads TGTGCCAGCAGATCGCGAGGGGGGTTTGGCTACACCTTC.

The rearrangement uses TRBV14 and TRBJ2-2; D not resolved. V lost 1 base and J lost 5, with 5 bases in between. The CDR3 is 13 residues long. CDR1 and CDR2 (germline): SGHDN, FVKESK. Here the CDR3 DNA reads TGTGCCAGCAGCCAAGGAACAACCGGGGAGCTGTTTTTT. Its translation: CASSQGTTGELFF.

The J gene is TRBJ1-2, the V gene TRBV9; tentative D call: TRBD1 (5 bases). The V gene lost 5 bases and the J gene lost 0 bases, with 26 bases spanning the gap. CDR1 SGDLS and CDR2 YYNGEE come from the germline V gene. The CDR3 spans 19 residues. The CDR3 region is CASRKTPNAAGETNYGYTF. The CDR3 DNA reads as TGTGCCAGCAGAAAAACCCCCAACGCCGCGGGGGAAACTAACTATGGCTACACCTTC.

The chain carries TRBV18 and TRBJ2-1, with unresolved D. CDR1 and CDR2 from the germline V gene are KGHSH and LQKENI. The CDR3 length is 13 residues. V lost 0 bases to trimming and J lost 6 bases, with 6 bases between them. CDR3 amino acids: CASSPPSRNEQFF. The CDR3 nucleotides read TGTGCCAGCTCACCACCCTCCCGCAATGAGCAGTTCTTC. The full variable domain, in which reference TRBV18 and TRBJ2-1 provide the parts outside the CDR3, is NAGVMQNPRHLVRRRGQEARLRCSPMKGHSHVYWYRQLPEEGLKFMVYLQKENIIDESGMPKERFSAEFPKEGPSILRIQQVVRGDSAAYFCASSPPSRNEQFFGPGTRLTVL.

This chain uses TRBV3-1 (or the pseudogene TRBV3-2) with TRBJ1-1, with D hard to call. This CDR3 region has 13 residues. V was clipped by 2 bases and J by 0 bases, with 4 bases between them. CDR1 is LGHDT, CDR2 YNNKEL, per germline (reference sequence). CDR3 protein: CASSQLVNTEAFF. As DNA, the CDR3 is TGTGCCAGCAGCCAACTAGTGAACACTGAAGCTTTCTTT.

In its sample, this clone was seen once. CDR3 DNA: TGTGCCAGCAGCCTATCCGGGACAGCGCTCTCTGGGGCCAACGTCCTGACTTTC. Amino acids: CASSLSGTALSGANVLTF. The gene calls are TRBV3-1 (or the pseudogene TRBV3-2) and TRBJ2-6, with 7 bases that match TRBD1. The CDR3 extends over 18 amino acids. In germline, CDR1 is LGHDT, CDR2 YNNKEL (reference sequence). V shed 4 bases, J shed 0 bases, and the junction held 9 bases outside the gene matches.

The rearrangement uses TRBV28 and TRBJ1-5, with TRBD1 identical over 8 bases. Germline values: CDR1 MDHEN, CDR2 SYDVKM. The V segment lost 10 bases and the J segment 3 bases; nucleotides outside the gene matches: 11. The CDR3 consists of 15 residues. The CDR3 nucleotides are TGTGCCATCCACCAACCGGGACAGGACAATCAGCCCCAGCATTTT. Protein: CAIHQPGQDNQPQHF.

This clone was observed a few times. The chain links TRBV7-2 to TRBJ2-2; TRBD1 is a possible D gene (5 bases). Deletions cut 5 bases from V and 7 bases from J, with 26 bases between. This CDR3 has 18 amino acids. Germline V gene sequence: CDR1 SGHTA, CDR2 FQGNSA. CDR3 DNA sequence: TGTGCCAGCAGCCCTAGGGTAGGGTTGGCAGGGCTGATCGGGGAGCTGTTTTTT. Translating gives CASSPRVGLAGLIGELFF.

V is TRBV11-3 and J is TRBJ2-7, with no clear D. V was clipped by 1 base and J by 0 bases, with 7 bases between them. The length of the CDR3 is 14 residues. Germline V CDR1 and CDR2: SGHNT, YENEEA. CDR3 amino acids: CASSLGGSSYEQYF. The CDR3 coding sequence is TGTGCCAGCAGCTTAGGTGGAAGCTCCTACGAGCAGTACTTC.

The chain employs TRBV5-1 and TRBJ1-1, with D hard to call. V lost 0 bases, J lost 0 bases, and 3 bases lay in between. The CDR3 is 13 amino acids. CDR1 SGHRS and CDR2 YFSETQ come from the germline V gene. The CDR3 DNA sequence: TGCGCCAGCAGCTTGGTTTTGAACACTGAAGCTTTCTTT. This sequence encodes CASSLVLNTEAFF.

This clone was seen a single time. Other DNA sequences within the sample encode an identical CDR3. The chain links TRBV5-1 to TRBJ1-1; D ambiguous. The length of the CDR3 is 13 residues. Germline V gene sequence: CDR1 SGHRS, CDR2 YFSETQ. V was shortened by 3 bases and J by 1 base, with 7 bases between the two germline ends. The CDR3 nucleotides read TGCGCCAGCAGCTCCACAACGAACACTGAAGCTTTCTTT. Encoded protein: CASSSTTNTEAFF.

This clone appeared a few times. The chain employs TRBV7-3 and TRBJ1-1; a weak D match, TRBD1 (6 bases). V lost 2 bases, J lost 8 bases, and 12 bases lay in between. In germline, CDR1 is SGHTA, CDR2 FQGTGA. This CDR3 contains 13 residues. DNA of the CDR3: TGTGCCAGCAGCTTACATCAGACAGGCGAAGCTTTCTTT. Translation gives CASSLHQTGEAFF. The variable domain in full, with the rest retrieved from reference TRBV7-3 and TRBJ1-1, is GAGVSQTPSNKVTEKGKYVELRCDPISGHTALYWYRQSLGQGPEFLIYFQGTGAADDSGLPNDRFFAVRPEGSVSTLKIQRTERGDSAVYLCASSLHQTGEAFFGQGTRLTVV.

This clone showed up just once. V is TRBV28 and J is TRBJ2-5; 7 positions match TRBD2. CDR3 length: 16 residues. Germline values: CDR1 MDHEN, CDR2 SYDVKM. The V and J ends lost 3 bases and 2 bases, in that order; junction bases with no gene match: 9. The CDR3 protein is CASSLVLSSGQETQYF. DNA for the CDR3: TGTGCCAGCAGTTTGGTCTTGTCTAGCGGACAAGAGACCCAGTACTTC.

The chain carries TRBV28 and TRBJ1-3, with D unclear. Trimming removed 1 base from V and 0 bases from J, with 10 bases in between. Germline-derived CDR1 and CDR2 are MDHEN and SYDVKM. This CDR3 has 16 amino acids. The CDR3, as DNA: TGTGCCAGCAGTTTATACGTCACGAGCTCTGGAAACACCATATATTTT. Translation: CASSLYVTSSGNTIYF.

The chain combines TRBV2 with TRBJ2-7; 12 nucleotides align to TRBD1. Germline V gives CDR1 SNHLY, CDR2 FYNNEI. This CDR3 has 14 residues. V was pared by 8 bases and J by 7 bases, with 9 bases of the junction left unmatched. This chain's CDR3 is CASVPGQGAEEQYF. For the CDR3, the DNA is TGTGCCAGCGTCCCGGGACAGGGGGCGGAGGAGCAGTACTTC.

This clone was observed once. The CDR3 protein is CASGTDVTTYEQYF. DNA of the CDR3: TGCGCCAGCGGGACGGACGTAACCACCTACGAGCAGTACTTC. The rearrangement links TRBV23-1 to TRBJ2-7, with D tentatively TRBD1 or TRBD2 (5 bases each). TRBV23-1 is an ORF; its function is uncertain. V lost 8 bases and J 2 bases, leaving 16 bases between the germline ends. This CDR3 region has 14 residues.

The CDR3 region is CSAVDNEQYF. Written as DNA, the CDR3 is TGCAGTGCCGTGGACAACGAGCAGTACTTC. The chain links TRBV20-1 to TRBJ2-7, with a tentative D call TRBD1 (5 bases). This CDR3 has 10 amino acids. V was shortened by 6 bases and J by 5 bases, with 8 bases between the two germline ends. Germline loops: CDR1 DFQATT, CDR2 SNEGSKA (reference sequence).

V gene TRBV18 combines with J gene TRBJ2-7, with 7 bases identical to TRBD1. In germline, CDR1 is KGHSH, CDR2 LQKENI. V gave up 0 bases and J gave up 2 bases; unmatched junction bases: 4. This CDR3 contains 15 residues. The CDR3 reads CASSPPGQSAYEQYF. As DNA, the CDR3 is TGTGCCAGCTCACCACCGGGACAGTCAGCCTACGAGCAGTACTTC.

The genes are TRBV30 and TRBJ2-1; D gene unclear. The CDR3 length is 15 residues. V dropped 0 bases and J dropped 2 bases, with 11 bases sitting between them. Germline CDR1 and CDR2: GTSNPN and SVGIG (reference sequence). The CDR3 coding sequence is TGTGCCTGGAGTGTAGTCGGCAGTCCCTACAATGAGCAGTTCTTC. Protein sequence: CAWSVVGSPYNEQFF.

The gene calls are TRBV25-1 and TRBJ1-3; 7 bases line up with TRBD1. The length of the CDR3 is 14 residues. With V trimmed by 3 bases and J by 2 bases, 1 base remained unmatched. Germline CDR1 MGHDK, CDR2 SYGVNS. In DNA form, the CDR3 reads TGTGCCAGCAGTGATCAGGGGGCTGGAAACACCATATATTTT. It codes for CASSDQGAGNTIYF.

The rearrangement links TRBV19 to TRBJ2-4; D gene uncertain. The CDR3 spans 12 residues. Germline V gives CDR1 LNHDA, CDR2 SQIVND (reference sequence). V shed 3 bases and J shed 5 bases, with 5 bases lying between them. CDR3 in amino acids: CASSIIQNIQYF. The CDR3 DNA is TGTGCCAGTAGTATCATACAAAACATTCAGTACTTC. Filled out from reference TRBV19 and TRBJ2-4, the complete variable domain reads DGGITQSPKYLFRKEGQNVTLSCEQNLNHDAMYWYRQDPGQGLRLIYYSQIVNDFQKGDIAEGYSVSREKKESFPLTVTSAQKNPTAFYLCASSIIQNIQYFGAGTRLSVL.

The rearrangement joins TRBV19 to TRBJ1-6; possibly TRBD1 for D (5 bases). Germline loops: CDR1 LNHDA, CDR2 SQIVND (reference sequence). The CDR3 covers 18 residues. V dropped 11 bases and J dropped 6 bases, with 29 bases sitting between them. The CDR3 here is CASKTGSRGRQSNSPLHF. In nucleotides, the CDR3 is TGTGCCTCAAAGACCGGAAGCCGGGGACGCCAAAGTAATTCACCCCTCCACTTT.

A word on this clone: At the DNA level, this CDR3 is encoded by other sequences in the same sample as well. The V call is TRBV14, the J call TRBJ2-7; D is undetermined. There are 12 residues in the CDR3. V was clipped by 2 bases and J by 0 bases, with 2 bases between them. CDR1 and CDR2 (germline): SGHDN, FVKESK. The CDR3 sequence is CASSQNSYEQYF. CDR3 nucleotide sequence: TGTGCCAGCAGCCAAAACTCCTACGAGCAGTACTTC. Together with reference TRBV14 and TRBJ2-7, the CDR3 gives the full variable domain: EAGVTQFPSHSVIEKGQTVTLRCDPISGHDNLYWYRRVMGKEIKFLLHFVKESKQDESGMPNNRFLAERTGGTYSTLKVQPAELEDSGVYFCASSQNSYEQYFGPGTRLTVT.

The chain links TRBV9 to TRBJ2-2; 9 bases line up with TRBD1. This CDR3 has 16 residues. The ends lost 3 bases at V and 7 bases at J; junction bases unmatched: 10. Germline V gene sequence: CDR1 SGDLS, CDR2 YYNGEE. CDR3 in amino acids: CASSATGTGHGGELFF. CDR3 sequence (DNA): TGTGCCAGCAGCGCCACCGGGACAGGGCACGGCGGGGAGCTGTTTTTT.

Here the CDR3 reads CASSLRAVGGTDTQYF. The CDR3 DNA sequence: TGTGCCAGCAGTCTCAGAGCGGTAGGGGGGACAGATACGCAGTATTTT. The chain recombines TRBV27 with TRBJ2-3; tentatively, D is TRBD1 or TRBD2 (6 bases each). This CDR3 is 16 amino acids long. Germline V gives CDR1 MNHEY, CDR2 SMNVEV (reference sequence). V lost 5 bases to trimming and J lost 3 bases, with 18 bases between them.

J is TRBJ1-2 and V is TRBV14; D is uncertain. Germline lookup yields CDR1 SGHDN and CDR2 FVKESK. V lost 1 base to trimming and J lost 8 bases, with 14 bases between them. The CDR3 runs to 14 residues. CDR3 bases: TGTGCCAGCAGCCAAGGTCGCCAGCGACTCGGCTACACCTTC. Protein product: CASSQGRQRLGYTF.

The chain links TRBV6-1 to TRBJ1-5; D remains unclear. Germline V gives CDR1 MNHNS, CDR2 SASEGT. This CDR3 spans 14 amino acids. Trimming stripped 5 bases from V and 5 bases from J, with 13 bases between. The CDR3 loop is CASSQVPKDQPQHF. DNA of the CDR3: TGTGCCAGCAGTCAGGTGCCCAAAGATCAGCCCCAGCATTTT.

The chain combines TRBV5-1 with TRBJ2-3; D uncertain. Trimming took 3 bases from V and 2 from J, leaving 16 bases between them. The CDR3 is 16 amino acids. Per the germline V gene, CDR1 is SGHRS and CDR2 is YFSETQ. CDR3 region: CASSSLGPTFTDTQYF. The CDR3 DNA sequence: TGCGCCAGCAGCTCCCTCGGGCCGACCTTCACAGATACGCAGTATTTT.

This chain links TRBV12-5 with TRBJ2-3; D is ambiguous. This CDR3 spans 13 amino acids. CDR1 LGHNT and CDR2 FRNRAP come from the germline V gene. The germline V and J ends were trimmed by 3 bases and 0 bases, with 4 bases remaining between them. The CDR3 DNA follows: TGTGCTAGTGGTTTCGCTAGCACAGATACGCAGTATTTT. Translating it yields CASGFASTDTQYF. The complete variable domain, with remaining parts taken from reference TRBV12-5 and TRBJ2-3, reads DARVTQTPRHKVTEMGQEVTMRCQPILGHNTVFWYRQTMMQGLELLAYFRNRAPLDDSGMPKDRFSAEMPDATLATLKIQPSEPRDSAVYFCASGFASTDTQYFGPGTRLTVL.

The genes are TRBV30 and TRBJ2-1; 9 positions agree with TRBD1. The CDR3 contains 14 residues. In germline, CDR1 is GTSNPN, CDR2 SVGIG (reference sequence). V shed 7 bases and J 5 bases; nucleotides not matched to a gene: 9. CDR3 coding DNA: TGTGCCTCGTTGACAGGGGGGTTCAACAATGAGCAGTTCTTC. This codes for CASLTGGFNNEQFF.